The next 17 T cell receptor beta chains were all read from a single sample in a study of blood T cell repertoires in COVID-19. Produced via immunoSEQ multiplex PCR; TCRdb's table is partial and in-frame only. The table lists 200,000 to 300,000 clones, 70% to 90% of them singletons. The sequencing sample was made of PBMCs or T cells enriched from blood (not recorded which). These receptors were collected from a woman aged 40 to 49 with acute COVID-19.

The chain is built from TRBV28 and TRBJ2-7, with 14 nucleotides matching TRBD2. CDR3 length: 14 amino acids. Trimming took 8 bases from V and 2 from J; bases not matched to a gene: 2. In germline, CDR1 is MDHEN, CDR2 SYDVKM. The CDR3 DNA is TGTGCCAGCGGGACTAGCGGGAGCACCTACGAGCAGTACGTC. Encoded protein: CASGTSGSTYEQYV.

V usage is TRBV11-2 and J usage is TRBJ1-1; possibly TRBD1 for D (5 bases). The CDR3 consists of 12 residues. Trimming shortened V by 2 bases and J by 10 bases, and 11 bases separated the two germline ends. Germline loops: CDR1 SGHAT, CDR2 FQNNGV. The CDR3 nucleotides are TGTGCCAGCAGCTTAACCAGGGAGGGAGCTTTCTTT. Protein sequence: CASSLTREGAFF.

The rearrangement joins TRBV9 to TRBJ1-2; the D gene is possibly TRBD1 (5 bases). From germline, CDR1 is SGDLS and CDR2 YYNGEE. Trimming cost V 5 bases and J 14 bases, with 16 bases left between them. CDR3 size: 11 residues. The CDR3 DNA reads TGTGCCAGCAGAGGCCGCCAGGGTGGGACCTTC. Amino acids: CASRGRQGGTF.

The chain is built from TRBV11-2 and TRBJ2-3, with 12 positions matching TRBD2. This CDR3 is built from 16 residues. The junction had 11 bases not matched to a gene; V was cut back by 6 bases and J by 7 bases. From germline, CDR1 is SGHAT and CDR2 FQNNGV. The DNA for the CDR3 is TGTGCCAGCAGGGAAGCGACTAGCGGGAGAATAAATACGCAGTATTTT. Translation gives CASREATSGRINTQYF.

The table lists this clone with a count of one. The genes are TRBV20-1 and TRBJ1-5, with 8 positions matching TRBD1. CDR3 length equals 16 residues. CDR1 is DFQATT, CDR2 SNEGSKA, per germline (reference sequence). V dropped 3 bases and J dropped 7; count of bases not matched to a gene: 14. DNA for the CDR3: TGCAGTGCTAGTGTGGACAGGGCGGATGGGAGACAGCCCCAGCATTTT. Protein sequence: CSASVDRADGRQPQHF.

This clone occurred a few times. V gene TRBV28 combines with J gene TRBJ1-3, with D perhaps matching TRBD1 (6 bases). Trimming stripped 7 bases from V and 4 bases from J, with 14 bases between. Germline V gene data show CDR1 as MDHEN and CDR2 as SYDVKM. CDR3 length equals 14 residues. CDR3 sequence: CASTEDRPGNTIYF. Written as DNA, the CDR3 is TGTGCCAGCACCGAAGACAGGCCGGGAAACACCATATATTTT. Combining the CDR3 with reference TRBV28 and TRBJ1-3 gives the whole variable domain DVKVTQSSRYLVKRTGEKVFLECVQDMDHENMFWYRQDPGLGLRLIYFSYDVKMKEKGDIPEGYSVSREKKERFSLILESASTNQTSMYLCASTEDRPGNTIYFGEGSWLTVV.

CDR3 coding DNA: TGTGCCAGCAGCGGTCAAGGGGCCCGCACTGAAGCTTTCTTT. Translating it yields CASSGQGARTEAFF. The chain joins TRBV7-2 to TRBJ1-1, with D possibly being TRBD1 (5 bases). This CDR3 contains 14 residues. V lost 5 bases and J 4 bases, leaving 14 bases between the germline ends. Germline CDR1 and CDR2: SGHTA and FQGNSA. Full variable domain (missing parts from reference TRBV7-2 and TRBJ1-1): GAGVSQSPSNKVTEKGKDVELRCDPISGHTALYWYRQSLGQGLEFLIYFQGNSAPDKSGLPSDRFSAERTGGSVSTLTIQRTQQEDSAVYLCASSGQGARTEAFFGQGTRLTVV.

As regards this clone: The sample holds other DNA sequences that translate to the same CDR3. The V call is TRBV5-1, the J call TRBJ1-4; D ambiguous. Between the trimmed V and J ends, which lost 0 bases and 3 bases, there was a span of 6 bases. The CDR3 loop spans 14 amino acids. Germline assignment: CDR1 SGHRS and CDR2 YFSETQ. The CDR3 sequence: CASSLGQSNEKLFF. The CDR3, as DNA: TGCGCCAGCAGCTTGGGCCAGTCTAATGAAAAACTGTTTTTT.

J is TRBJ1-2 and V is TRBV10-3, with TRBD1 matching over 8 bases. V dropped 6 bases and J dropped 0; count of bases not matched to a gene: 6. Germline CDR1 and CDR2: ENHRY and SYGVKD. This CDR3 comprises 15 residues. Here the CDR3 DNA reads TGTGCCATCAGCTTGGACAGGGCAACTAACTATGGCTACACCTTC. Amino acids: CAISLDRATNYGYTF.

This rearrangement joins TRBV19 to TRBJ1-1; weak D call: TRBD1 (5 bases). V gave up 4 bases and J gave up 4 bases, with 16 bases separating them. Germline V gene data show CDR1 as LNHDA and CDR2 as SQIVND (reference sequence). The CDR3 loop spans 15 amino acids. CDR3 amino acids: CASSRQGHMGTEAFF. The CDR3 coding sequence is TGTGCCAGTAGTAGGCAGGGTCATATGGGCACTGAAGCTTTCTTT.

This chain uses TRBV15 with TRBJ1-1, with D possibly being TRBD1 (6 bases). V shed 3 bases and J shed 1 base, with 9 bases lying between them. This CDR3 region has 14 residues. CDR1 is LNHNV and CDR2 is YYDKDF in the germline V gene (reference sequence). The CDR3 loop is CATSRTGANTEAFF. The CDR3 DNA reads TGTGCCACCAGCAGGACAGGCGCGAACACTGAAGCTTTCTTT. Together with reference TRBV15 and TRBJ1-1, the CDR3 gives the full variable domain: DAMVIQNPRYQVTQFGKPVTLSCSQTLNHNVMYWYQQKSSQAPKLLFHYYDKDFNNEADTPDNFQSRRPNTSFCFLDIRSPGLGDTAMYLCATSRTGANTEAFFGQGTRLTVV.

The chain joins TRBV14 to TRBJ2-7, with 8 bases matching TRBD2. The CDR3 covers 16 residues. J lost 4 bases, V lost 0 bases, and 8 bases had no gene match. Germline CDR1 SGHDN, CDR2 FVKESK. CDR3 DNA: TGTGCCAGCAGCCAAGATTACGGGGGGGGTAGGTACGAGCAGTACTTC. It yields the protein CASSQDYGGGRYEQYF.

This rearrangement joins TRBV18 to TRBJ1-2; 7 bases line up with TRBD1. The CDR3 consists of 13 residues. CDR1 is KGHSH, CDR2 LQKENI, per germline. Unmatched junction bases numbered 2, after V lost 4 bases and J lost 3 bases. The CDR3 DNA follows: TGTGCCAGCTCACAAGACAGGGACTATGGCTACACCTTC. Translated, it gives CASSQDRDYGYTF.

This clone was seen just once. J is TRBJ1-2 and V is TRBV7-2; possible D gene TRBD1, 6 bases. CDR3 size: 14 residues. Germline V CDR1 and CDR2: SGHTA, FQGNSA. V lost 1 base, J lost 6 bases, and 12 bases lay in between. DNA for the CDR3: TGTGCCAGCAGCTTAGTGGGCAGGGGAGATGGCTACACCTTC. Protein: CASSLVGRGDGYTF. Filled out from reference TRBV7-2 and TRBJ1-2, the complete variable domain reads GAGVSQSPSNKVTEKGKDVELRCDPISGHTALYWYRQSLGQGLEFLIYFQGNSAPDKSGLPSDRFSAERTGGSVSTLTIQRTQQEDSAVYLCASSLVGRGDGYTFGSGTRLTVV.

This clone appeared many times. The genes are TRBV2 and TRBJ1-4; 7 bases match TRBD1. In germline, CDR1 is SNHLY, CDR2 FYNNEI. The CDR3 totals 13 residues. The V segment lost 2 bases and the J segment 10 bases; nucleotides outside the gene matches: 4. The CDR3 sequence is CASSEYQGGKLFF. DNA of the CDR3: TGTGCCAGCAGTGAATATCAGGGGGGAAAACTGTTTTTT.

The rearrangement joins TRBV24-1 to TRBJ1-5; TRBD1 aligns across 7 bases. CDR3 size: 14 residues. V dropped 4 bases and J dropped 8; count of bases not matched to a gene: 7. CDR1 KGHDR and CDR2 SFDVKD come from the germline V gene. This chain's CDR3 is CATSEKTGWEPQHF. The CDR3 bases are TGTGCCACCAGTGAAAAGACAGGGTGGGAGCCCCAGCATTTT.

With regard to this clone: Distinct nucleotide sequences in the sample also encode this CDR3. The chain uses TRBV10-1 and TRBJ2-5; 7 bases match TRBD1. This CDR3 comprises 15 residues. The V segment lost 5 bases and the J segment 5 bases; nucleotides outside the gene matches: 11. Per germline, CDR1 WNHNN and CDR2 SYGVQD (reference sequence). The CDR3 coding sequence is TGCGCCAGCAGTATCAGACAGGGAATCGGGGAGACCCAGTACTTC. Encoded protein: CASSIRQGIGETQYF.